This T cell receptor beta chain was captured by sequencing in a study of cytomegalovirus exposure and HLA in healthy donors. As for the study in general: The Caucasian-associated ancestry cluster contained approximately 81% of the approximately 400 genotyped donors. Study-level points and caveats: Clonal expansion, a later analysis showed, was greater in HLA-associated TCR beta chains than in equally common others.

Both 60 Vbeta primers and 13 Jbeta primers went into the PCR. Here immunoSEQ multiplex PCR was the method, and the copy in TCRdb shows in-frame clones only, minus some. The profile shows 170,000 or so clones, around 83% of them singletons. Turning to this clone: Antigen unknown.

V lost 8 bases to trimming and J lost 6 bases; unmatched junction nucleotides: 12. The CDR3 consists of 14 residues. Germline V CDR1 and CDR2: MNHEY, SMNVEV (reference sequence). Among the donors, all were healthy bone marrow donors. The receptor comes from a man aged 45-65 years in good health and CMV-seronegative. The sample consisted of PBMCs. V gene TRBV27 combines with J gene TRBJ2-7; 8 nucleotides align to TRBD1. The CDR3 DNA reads TGTGCCAGCGGAAGGGACAGGTTAGGTAGCGAGCAGTACTTC. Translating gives CASGRDRLGSEQYF.